This T cell receptor (beta chain) stems from a study of blood T cells in healthy people across ages. Each individual donor underwent a draw of approximately 9.8 milliliters of peripheral blood. The total RNA that was extracted per sample amounted to at least 5.5 micrograms. Germline loops: CDR1 LGHNA, CDR2 YSLEER. The CDR3 contains 14 residues. Primed by a sample-barcoded 5' primer and a J-beta primer mix, a second PCR proceeded for about 6 to 12 cycles. Every molecule of cDNA carried a tag from a template-switch adaptor with 12 random nucleotides. Paired-end reads containing CDR3 totaled no fewer than 2.5 million for each sample. MiXCR was run by TCRdb on the 5' RACE reads, yielding one entry per CDR3 protein. The sample lists 700,000 to 950,000 distinct CDR3 sequences, roughly 47% occurring once. A word on this clonotype: A much larger clonotype is one base distant, so this may be a read error.

The clonotype originates from a woman in her sixties or seventies in good health. The sequenced material came from blood. The rearrangement links TRBV4-3 to TRBJ2-3; D is ambiguous. The CDR3 region is CASSPDIRTDTRYF. The CDR3 bases are TGCGCCAGCAGCCCCGACATCCGCACAGATACGCGGTATTTT.